This TCR beta chain is from a study of blood T cell repertoires in COVID-19. Background on the study: Acute-phase and convalescent COVID-19 samples originated in the United States, Italy and Spain.

A few counts support this clone. The V gene's germline CDR1 is LNHDA and CDR2 SQIVND (reference sequence). CDR3 length equals 16 residues. Trimming took 3 bases from V and 3 from J; bases not matched to a gene: 5. Per the study methods: Nucleated cell number was recorded as an estimate derived from reference gene primer amplification. Using immunoSEQ multiplex PCR, the repertoire was profiled, and TCRdb retains in-frame clones only, with some absent. V, J and clone size derive from that table, while D and trimming were established from the DNA sequence. The data show 250,000 to 350,000 clones, under 90% seen once.

The sequencing input was peripheral blood. This TCR was sampled from a woman in her thirties or forties who had recovered from COVID-19. This sequence joins TRBV19 and TRBJ2-1; 10 bases align to TRBD2. Here the CDR3 DNA reads TGTGCCAGTAGTATCCCCGGGACTAGCGTCTACAATGAGCAGTTCTTC. Amino acid sequence: CASSIPGTSVYNEQFF.